These T cell receptor beta chains were read from a single sample in a study of blood T cells in healthy people across ages. TCRdb reprocessed the 5' RACE reads with MiXCR, giving one entry per CDR3 protein. The table has some 710,000 distinct CDR3 sequences, around 45% seen once. The sequencing input was blood. These receptors were taken from an elderly man in good health. The CDR3 runs from the conserved cysteine through the conserved F or W. A D gene is named only where the DNA matches it firmly. Size is stated for part of the rows, as once, few or many counts, or as a class when the clone is expanded.

d_call: .; clone_size: .; v_call: TRBV20-1; j_call: TRBJ2-2; cdr3_nt: TGCAGTGCCCTCATCACGAACACCGGGGAGCTGTTTTTT; cdr3_aa: CSALITNTGELFF
d_call: .; clone_size: .; v_call: TRBV13; j_call: TRBJ2-4; cdr3_nt: TGTGCCAGCAGCTCCACCCGGGACCAAAAAAACATTCAGTACTTC; cdr3_aa: CASSSTRDQKNIQYF
d_call: .; clone_size: .; v_call: TRBV30; j_call: TRBJ1-2; cdr3_nt: TGTGCCGGGGATACGGGAGTCTACACCTTC; cdr3_aa: CAGDTGVYTF
d_call: .; clone_size: .; v_call: TRBV5-4; j_call: TRBJ2-5; cdr3_nt: TGTGCCAGCAGCTTGTACGAACGGCAGTACCAAGAGACCCAGTACTTC; cdr3_aa: CASSLYERQYQETQYF
d_call: TRBD1; clone_size: .; v_call: TRBV7-8; j_call: TRBJ2-7; cdr3_nt: TGTGCCAGCAGCTTACAGGTGACAGGGTCTTACGAGCAGTACTTC; cdr3_aa: CASSLQVTGSYEQYF
d_call: TRBD2; clone_size: .; v_call: TRBV11-2; j_call: TRBJ2-1; cdr3_nt: TGTGCCAGCAGCTTTTTACTAGCGGGAGAGGACAATGAGCAGTTCTTC; cdr3_aa: CASSFLLAGEDNEQFF
d_call: .; clone_size: .; v_call: TRBV20-1; j_call: TRBJ1-1; cdr3_nt: TGCAGTGCTAGAGCCGGGAGGGGAATGAACACTGAAGCTTTCTTT; cdr3_aa: CSARAGRGMNTEAFF
d_call: TRBD2; clone_size: few; v_call: TRBV5-1; j_call: TRBJ2-1; cdr3_nt: TGCGCCAGCAGCCGTACCGCGGGACTAGCGGGGAACAATGAGCAGTTCTTC; cdr3_aa: CASSRTAGLAGNNEQFF
d_call: .; clone_size: .; v_call: TRBV25-1; j_call: TRBJ1-2; cdr3_nt: TGTGCCAGCAGTGGATTGACACAGAACTATGGCTACACCTTC; cdr3_aa: CASSGLTQNYGYTF
d_call: .; clone_size: many; v_call: TRBV3-1; j_call: TRBJ2-5; cdr3_nt: TGTGCCAGCAGCCAAGATACGAGGGAGCAGTACTTC; cdr3_aa: CASSQDTREQYF
d_call: .; clone_size: .; v_call: TRBV7-2; j_call: TRBJ1-4; cdr3_nt: TGTGCCAGCAGCTTACAGCCGTCTGGGGAAAAACTGTTTTTT; cdr3_aa: CASSLQPSGEKLFF
d_call: .; clone_size: few; v_call: TRBV11-3; j_call: TRBJ2-7; cdr3_nt: TGTGCCAGCAGCTCCCCCGCCTTCGGCGAGCAGTACTTC; cdr3_aa: CASSSPAFGEQYF
d_call: .; clone_size: .; v_call: TRBV19; j_call: TRBJ2-2; cdr3_nt: TGTGCCAGTACGGCAGGGGAGATCGGGGAGCTGTTTTTT; cdr3_aa: CASTAGEIGELFF
d_call: .; clone_size: .; v_call: TRBV12-5; j_call: TRBJ2-5; cdr3_nt: TGTGCTAGTGGTCCTAGGACGGGGGAGGAGACCCAGTACTTC; cdr3_aa: CASGPRTGEETQYF
d_call: .; clone_size: .; v_call: TRBV7-2; j_call: TRBJ2-7; cdr3_nt: TGTGCCAGCAGCCTCGGACTACAGCCCTACGAGCAGTACTTC; cdr3_aa: CASSLGLQPYEQYF
d_call: .; clone_size: many; v_call: TRBV7-2; j_call: TRBJ2-3; cdr3_nt: TGTGCCAGCAGCTTAGCAGGGATTTTCACAGATACGCAGTATTTT; cdr3_aa: CASSLAGIFTDTQYF
d_call: .; clone_size: .; v_call: TRBV20-1; j_call: TRBJ2-7; cdr3_nt: TGCAGTGCTAGAGATAACTTTGGCGGGGAACTTTACGAGCAGTACTTC; cdr3_aa: CSARDNFGGELYEQYF